Included here is one TCR beta chain sequence, with context. Using its own MiXCR run on the 5' RACE reads, TCRdb lists one record per CDR3 protein. This table has 600,000 to 850,000 distinct CDR3 sequences, approximately 18% appearing once. This sample was included in a study of identical twins. The V gene's germline CDR1 is LGHNT and CDR2 FRNRAP. The CDR3 consists of 13 residues. V lost 6 bases, J lost 4 bases, and 13 bases lay in between. The data also belong to a second study, concerning T cells expressing NK-cell markers.

The clonotype originates from a woman aged 18-29 years in good health. The chain joins TRBV12-5 to TRBJ2-7; weak D call: TRBD2 (5 bases). The sequencing input was PBMCs. The CDR3 nucleotides read TGTGCTAGTGGCGAGCGGATTCAATACGAGCAGTACTTC. Protein product: CASGERIQYEQYF.